Presented here are 24 T cell receptor beta chains from one specimen sequenced in a study of CD4 and CD8 cells across lung adenocarcinoma regions. One entry per CDR3 protein results from TCRdb running MiXCR on the PCR reads. This table has thousands of distinct CDR3 sequences, around 50% appearing once. Sequenced input: CD8+ T cells from the center of a lung tumor. The origin of the receptors is a female donor with lung adenocarcinoma. The CD4 and CD8 labels of this study may be unreliable.

This clonotype has a count of ten or more. The chain links TRBV6-6 to TRBJ2-7; D remains ambiguous. The V end lost 8 bases, the J end lost 5 bases, and 10 bases lay between the germline ends. This CDR3 has 11 residues. Germline V gene sequence: CDR1 MNHNY, CDR2 SVGAGI (reference sequence). The CDR3 reads CASGLSNEQYF. The CDR3 DNA follows: TGTGCCAGCGGATTAAGTAACGAGCAGTACTTC.

This clonotype was detected only a few times. The chain carries TRBV28 and TRBJ1-1; no reliable D call. V lost 3 bases and J 4 bases, leaving 12 bases between the germline ends. CDR1 is MDHEN, CDR2 SYDVKM, per germline. This CDR3 spans 14 amino acids. The CDR3 DNA follows: TGTGCCAGCAGTTTCGGGGATCGGGGCACTGAAGCTTTCTTT. Its protein product is CASSFGDRGTEAFF.

The chain recombines TRBV7-2 with TRBJ2-3; TRBD2 might be the D (7 bases). The J call is in doubt because the DNA end fits TRBJ2-7 better. The V gene's germline CDR1 is SGHTA and CDR2 FQGNSA. The CDR3 length is 14 residues. The DNA for the CDR3 is TGTGCGGGCCGCGGGGGCCGAGAGCAAGATACGCAGTACTTC. It encodes CAGRGGREQDTQYF.

This clonotype has ten or more counts. Being one base from a much bigger clone, this may be a read error. The chain couples TRBV7-2 to TRBJ2-5; no clear D gene. Germline lookup yields CDR1 SGHTA and CDR2 FQGNSA. This CDR3 comprises 12 residues. Trimming left V 2 bases short and J 11 bases short, with 12 bases between. CDR3 protein: CASSLLYNEQYF. The CDR3 DNA reads TGTGCCAGCAGCTTATTGTACAATGAGCAGTACTTC.

This clonotype was counted ten times or more. The V call is TRBV5-6, the J call TRBJ2-5; no firm D call. This CDR3 spans 14 amino acids. The V end lost 6 bases, the J end lost 3 bases, and 15 bases lay between the germline ends. Germline values: CDR1 SGHDT, CDR2 YYEEEE. The CDR3 nucleotides read TGTGCCAGCACCCTAGTGGGGAACAAAGAGACCCAGTACTTC. This translates into CASTLVGNKETQYF. Together with reference TRBV5-6 and TRBJ2-5, the CDR3 gives the full variable domain: DAGVTQSPTHLIKTRGQQVTLRCSPKSGHDTVSWYQQALGQGPQFIFQYYEEEERQRGNFPDRFSGHQFPNYSSELNVNALLLGDSALYLCASTLVGNKETQYFGPGTRLLVL.

By sample share, this clonotype is large. The chain has TRBV7-3 and TRBJ2-3; D unclear. Germline CDR1 and CDR2: SGHTA and FQGTGA. V lost 1 base, J lost 0 bases, and 5 bases lay in between. The CDR3 is 14 residues long. The CDR3 coding sequence is TGTGCCAGCAGCTTAAGCAGGAGCACAGATACGCAGTATTTT. Its translation: CASSLSRSTDTQYF.

This clonotype was observed many times. This chain joins TRBV6-2 or TRBV6-3 and TRBJ2-5; a weak D match, TRBD2 (5 bases). The V end lost 3 bases, the J end lost 5 bases, and 10 bases lay between the germline ends. Germline V gene data show CDR1 as MNHEY and CDR2 as SVGEGT. CDR3 length: 13 residues. DNA for the CDR3: TGTGCCAGCAGTTATAACGGGATTGAGACCCAGTACTTC. Translation: CASSYNGIETQYF.

The chain recombines TRBV7-6 with TRBJ2-2, with D perhaps matching TRBD1 (5 bases). The germline CDR1 and CDR2 sequences are SGHVS and FNYEAQ. The ends were cut back, 4 bases at V and 1 base at J, with 10 bases in the middle. The CDR3 runs 15 residues. CDR3 region: CASSSRDRNTGELFF. The CDR3 DNA follows: TGTGCCAGCAGCTCGCGAGACAGGAACACCGGGGAGCTGTTTTTT.

This clonotype is medium-sized in the sample. This rearrangement joins TRBV7-3 to TRBJ2-6, with D perhaps matching TRBD1 or TRBD2 (5 bases each). Trimming removed 4 bases from V and 4 bases from J, with 20 bases in between. Germline V lookup: CDR1 SGHTA, CDR2 FQGTGA. This CDR3 is 18 amino acids long. The CDR3 here is CASSSGAGTPLGANVLTF. The CDR3 DNA reads TGTGCCAGCAGCTCCGGGGCAGGGACCCCCCTCGGGGCCAACGTCCTGACTTTC.

This clonotype was recorded once. At one boundary the junction diverges from the germline segment, which might be a read error. The V gene is TRBV10-3, the J gene TRBJ2-3, with D possibly being TRBD1 or TRBD2 (5 bases each). Per germline, CDR1 ENHRY and CDR2 SYGVKD. CDR3 length equals 15 residues. The CDR3 bases are TGTGCCGGGCGGACTGGCGGTAACGGGGCAGAGACGCAGTATTTT. It encodes CAGRTGGNGAETQYF.

This clonotype occurred many times. The V gene is TRBV7-2, the J gene TRBJ2-3; D tentatively fits TRBD1 or TRBD2 (5 bases each). The germline V gene has CDR1 SGHTA and CDR2 FQGNSA. Trimming cost V 0 bases and J 1 base, with 5 bases left between them. CDR3 size: 14 residues. For the CDR3, the DNA is TGTGCCAGCAGCTTAGCGGGGGGCACAGATACGCAGTATTTT. Residues: CASSLAGGTDTQYF.

With respect to this clonotype: Mismatch with germline at one junction end may stem from a read error. J is TRBJ2-3 and V is TRBV7-3; possible D gene TRBD2, 6 bases. The CDR3 loop spans 16 amino acids. Germline assignment: CDR1 SGHTA and CDR2 FQGTGA. The CDR3 DNA is TGTGCCTGCATGGAACACGGGGGTGGGAGAATCGGTACGCAGTATTTC. Its translation is CACMEHGGGRIGTQYF.

The chain uses TRBV7-3 and TRBJ2-3, with 7 bases matching TRBD2. The junction had 20 bases not matched to a gene; V was cut back by 8 bases and J by 12 bases. The germline gives CDR1 SGHTA, CDR2 FQGTGA. The CDR3 has 15 amino acids. The chain's CDR3 is CASGSGLADTDIQYF. The CDR3, as DNA: TGTGCCAGCGGCTCGGGGCTAGCGGACACAGACATTCAGTATTTT.

About this clonotype itself: The junction does not match germline at one end; this may be a read error. The chain recombines TRBV6-1 with TRBJ2-1; D is perhaps TRBD2 (5 bases). Germline lookup yields CDR1 MNHNS and CDR2 SASEGT. The CDR3 contains 12 residues. Here the CDR3 DNA reads TGTGCCCGCAGTGAGAGCCGGGATAAGCAGTTTTTC. This gives the protein CARSESRDKQFF.

Note on this clonotype: Just one base apart from a much larger clone, this may be a read error. The chain uses TRBV7-9 and TRBJ2-1; possible D gene TRBD2, 6 bases. Germline loops: CDR1 SEHNR, CDR2 FQNEAQ (reference sequence). V lost 4 bases and J lost 10, with 14 bases in between. The CDR3 runs 13 residues. CDR3 residues: CASSSGDTYEQFF. Here the CDR3 DNA reads TGTGCCAGCAGCTCGGGAGATACCTACGAGCAGTTCTTC.

Comments on this clonotype: This may be a read error, as it is one base from a much larger clone. The gene calls are TRBV28 and TRBJ2-2; D is possibly TRBD1 (6 bases). This CDR3 contains 16 residues. The V end lost 3 bases, the J end lost 6 bases, and 17 bases lay between the germline ends. Germline CDR1 reads MDHEN; CDR2 reads SYDVKM. As DNA, the CDR3 is TGTGCCAGCAGTTTTGGGGGCGCAGGGGATCCCGGGGAGCTGTTTTTT. It yields the protein CASSFGGAGDPGELFF.

As concerns this clonotype: A junction boundary mismatches the germline segment, possibly from a read error. The V gene is TRBV7-6, the J gene TRBJ2-4; 9 bases match TRBD2. Germline-derived CDR1 and CDR2 are SGHVS and FNYEAQ. The CDR3 is made up of 18 amino acids. The DNA for the CDR3 is TGTGCCAGCAGCTCCCTTAAGGGAGCGGGGGGAGACAAAAACATCCAGTACTTC. This codes for CASSSLKGAGGDKNIQYF.

On this clonotype: One end of the junction varies from germline; a read error may be responsible. V gene TRBV11-1 combines with J gene TRBJ2-3, with a tentative D call TRBD1 (5 bases). Looked up from germline, CDR1 is SGHAT and CDR2 is FQDESV (reference sequence). The CDR3 is 15 amino acids. The CDR3 coding sequence is TGTGCCAGCAGCTTGGGGCGGCCAGCAAAAGATACGCAGTACTTT. Residues: CASSLGRPAKDTQYF.

As for this clonotype: One end of the junction does not line up with germline, which may come from a read error. The J gene is TRBJ2-3, the V gene TRBV12-3 or TRBV12-4; D unresolved. CDR3 length: 15 amino acids. The CDR3 region has the DNA TGTGCCAGGAGTTTTCGAGCGAGCGCCACAGAGACCCAGTATTTT. As protein: CARSFRASATETQYF.

The V gene is TRBV4-1, the J gene TRBJ2-5; TRBD1 matches at 8 bases. The V and J ends lost 3 bases and 1 base, in that order; junction bases with no gene match: 4. The CDR3 contains 15 residues. Germline V gene sequence: CDR1 MGHRA, CDR2 YSYEKL. In DNA form, the CDR3 reads TGCGCCAGCAGCCACTCCGGGACAGGCCAAGAGACCCAGTACTTC. It translates to CASSHSGTGQETQYF.

A single count supports this clonotype. The final CDR3 position lacks the conserved phenylalanine or tryptophan, pointing to a likely read error. It is unclear where the CDR3 begins or ends on the DNA, so no DNA is shown, and the CDR3 is as TCRdb lists it. The chain uses TRBV7-6 and TRBJ2-5; the table's D call, TRBD1, has no DNA check behind it. The CDR3 sequence runs 17 residues, both termini included. Germline lookup yields CDR1 SGHVS and CDR2 FNYEAQ. The CDR3 is CASSGAGGPLGGESQFS.

This clonotype was picked up one time. This chain uses TRBV7-7 with TRBJ2-3; the D call may be TRBD1 or TRBD2 (6 bases each). The tail of the sequence fits TRBJ2-7 better, so the J call may be wrong. CDR1 is SSHAT and CDR2 is FNYEAQ in the germline V gene (reference sequence). The CDR3 sequence is 15 residues long. CDR3 loop: CASGLGGVDTETQYF. The CDR3 region has the DNA TGTGCTAGCGGCTTAGGGGGTGTTGACACAGAGACGCAGTACTTC.

This clonotype has just a few counts. J is TRBJ2-3 and V is TRBV5-6, with TRBD2 matching 14 bases. Trimming cost V 1 base and J 2 bases; bases outside gene matches: 18. From germline, CDR1 is SGHDT and CDR2 YYEEEE. The CDR3 is made up of 22 amino acids. CDR3 sequence: CASSLSFSAVPGLAGATDTQYF. The DNA of the CDR3 is TGTGCCAGCAGCTTGTCTTTTTCGGCGGTACCGGGACTAGCGGGGGCCACAGATACGCAGTATTTT.

This clonotype has just one count. The V call is TRBV6-1, the J call TRBJ2-1; D is tentatively TRBD1 or TRBD2 (6 bases each). The DNA end lines up better with TRBJ2-4; the J call may be wrong. CDR1 is MNHNS and CDR2 is SASEGT in the germline V gene. This CDR3 region has 14 residues. CDR3 in DNA: TGTGCGGGGCTCGGGGGCCTAGCCCAAGAGATTCAGTACTTC. Its protein product is CAGLGGLAQEIQYF.